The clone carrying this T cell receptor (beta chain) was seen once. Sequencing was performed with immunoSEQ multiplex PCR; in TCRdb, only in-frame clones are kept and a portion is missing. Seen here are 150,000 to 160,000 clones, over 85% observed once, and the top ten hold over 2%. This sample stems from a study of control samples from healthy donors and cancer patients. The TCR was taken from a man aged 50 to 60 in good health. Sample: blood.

The CDR3, as DNA: TGTGCCAGCAGTTCCACACAAGAGACCCAGTACTTC. Translating it yields CASSSTQETQYF. The chain is built from TRBV6-5 and TRBJ2-5, with D uncertain. The CDR3 totals 12 residues. Germline V gives CDR1 MNHEY, CDR2 SVGAGI. Trimming left V 4 bases short and J 2 bases short, with 5 bases between.